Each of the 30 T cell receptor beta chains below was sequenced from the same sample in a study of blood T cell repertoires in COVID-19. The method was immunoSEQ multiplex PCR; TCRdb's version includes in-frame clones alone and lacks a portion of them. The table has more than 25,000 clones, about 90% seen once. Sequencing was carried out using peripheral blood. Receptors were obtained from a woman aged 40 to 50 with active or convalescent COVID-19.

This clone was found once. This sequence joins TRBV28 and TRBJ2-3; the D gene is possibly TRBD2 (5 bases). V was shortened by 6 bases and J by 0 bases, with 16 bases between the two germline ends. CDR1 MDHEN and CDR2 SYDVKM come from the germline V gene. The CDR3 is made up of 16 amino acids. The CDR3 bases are TGTGCCAGCAGCCCGGCGGAGCGGATTAGCACAGATACGCAGTATTTT. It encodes CASSPAERISTDTQYF.

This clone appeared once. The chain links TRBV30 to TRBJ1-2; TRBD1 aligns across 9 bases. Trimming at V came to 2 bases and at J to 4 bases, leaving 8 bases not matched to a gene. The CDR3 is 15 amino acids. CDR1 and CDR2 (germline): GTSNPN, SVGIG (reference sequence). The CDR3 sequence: CAWSRLGTGIYGYTF. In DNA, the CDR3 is TGTGCCTGGAGTCGCCTCGGGACAGGGATCTATGGCTACACCTTC.

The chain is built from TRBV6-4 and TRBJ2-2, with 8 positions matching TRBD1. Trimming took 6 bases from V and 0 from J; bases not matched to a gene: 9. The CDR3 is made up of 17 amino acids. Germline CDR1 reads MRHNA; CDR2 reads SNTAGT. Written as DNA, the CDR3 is TGTGCCAGCAGCAGGGCGGGGACAGGTTCGAACACCGGGGAGCTGTTTTTT. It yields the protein CASSRAGTGSNTGELFF.

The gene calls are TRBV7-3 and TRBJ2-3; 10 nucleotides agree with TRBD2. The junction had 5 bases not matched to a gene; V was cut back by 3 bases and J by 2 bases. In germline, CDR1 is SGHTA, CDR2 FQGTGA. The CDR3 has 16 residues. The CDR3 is CASSFSAGGATDTQYF. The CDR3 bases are TGTGCCAGCAGCTTCTCAGCGGGAGGGGCCACAGATACGCAGTATTTT.

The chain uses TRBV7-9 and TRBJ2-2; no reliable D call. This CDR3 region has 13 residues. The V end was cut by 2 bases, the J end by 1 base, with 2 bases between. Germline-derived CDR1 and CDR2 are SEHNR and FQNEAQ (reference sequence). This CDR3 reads CASSLLNTGELFF. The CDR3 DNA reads TGTGCCAGCAGCTTACTGAACACCGGGGAGCTGTTTTTT.

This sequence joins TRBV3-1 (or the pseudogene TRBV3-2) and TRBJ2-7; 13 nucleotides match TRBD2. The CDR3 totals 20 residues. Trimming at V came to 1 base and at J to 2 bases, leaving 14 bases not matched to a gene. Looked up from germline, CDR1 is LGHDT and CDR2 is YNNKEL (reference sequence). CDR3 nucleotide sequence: TGTGCCAGCAGCCAAGGGTGGACCGGGACTAGCGGGGTCCGGCCCTACGAGCAGTACTTC. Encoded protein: CASSQGWTGTSGVRPYEQYF.

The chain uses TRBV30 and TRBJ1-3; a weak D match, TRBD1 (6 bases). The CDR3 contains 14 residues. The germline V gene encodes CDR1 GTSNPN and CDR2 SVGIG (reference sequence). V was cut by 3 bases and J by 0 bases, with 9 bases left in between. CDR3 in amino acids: CAWRQGLSGNTIYF. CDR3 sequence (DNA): TGTGCCTGGAGACAGGGCCTCTCTGGAAACACCATATATTTT.

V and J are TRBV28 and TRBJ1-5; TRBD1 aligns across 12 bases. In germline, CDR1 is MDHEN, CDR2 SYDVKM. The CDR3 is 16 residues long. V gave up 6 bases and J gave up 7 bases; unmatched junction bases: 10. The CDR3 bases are TGTGCCAGCAGACCCCCCGGGACAGGGGGCGGGCAGCCCCAGCATTTT. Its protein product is CASRPPGTGGGQPQHF.

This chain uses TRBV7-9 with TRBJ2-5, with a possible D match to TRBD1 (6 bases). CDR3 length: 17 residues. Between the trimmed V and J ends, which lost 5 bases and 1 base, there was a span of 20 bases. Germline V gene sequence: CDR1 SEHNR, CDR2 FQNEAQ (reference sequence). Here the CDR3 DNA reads TGTGCCAGCAGCAAAATACAGGGAGCCGCATTCCAAGAGACCCAGTACTTC. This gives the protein CASSKIQGAAFQETQYF.

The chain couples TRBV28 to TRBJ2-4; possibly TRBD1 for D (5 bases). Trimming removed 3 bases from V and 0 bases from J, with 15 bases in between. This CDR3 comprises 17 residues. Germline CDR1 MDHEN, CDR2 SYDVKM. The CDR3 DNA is TGTGCCAGCAGTTTCATCAACAGGAAGCTAGCCAAAAACATTCAGTACTTC. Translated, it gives CASSFINRKLAKNIQYF.

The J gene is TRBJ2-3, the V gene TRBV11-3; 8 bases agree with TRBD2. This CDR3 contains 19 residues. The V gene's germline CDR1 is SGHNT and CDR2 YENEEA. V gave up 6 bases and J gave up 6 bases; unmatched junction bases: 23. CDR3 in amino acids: CASRPEGLVCCQGWDTQYF. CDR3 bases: TGTGCCAGCAGGCCGGAGGGACTAGTTTGTTGTCAGGGTTGGGATACGCAGTATTTT.

The CDR3, as DNA: TGTGCCAGCGCCCGGGAGGGAGCGGGCGGAGATACGCAGTATTTT. This encodes CASAREGAGGDTQYF. V gene TRBV18 combines with J gene TRBJ2-3, with 8 bases identical to TRBD2. CDR3 length equals 15 residues. The trim removed 8 bases at V and 5 bases at J, leaving 12 bases unmatched. The germline gives CDR1 KGHSH, CDR2 LQKENI.

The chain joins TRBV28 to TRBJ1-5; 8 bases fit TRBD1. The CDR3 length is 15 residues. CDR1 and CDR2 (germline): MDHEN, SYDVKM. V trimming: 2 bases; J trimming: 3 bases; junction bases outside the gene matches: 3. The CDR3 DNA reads TGTGCCAGCAGTTTAGGGGACAGGTACAATCAGCCCCAGCATTTT. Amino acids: CASSLGDRYNQPQHF.

CDR3 DNA sequence: TGTGCCACCAGACCTATTCCTAGCGGGGGGACCACAGATACGCAGTATTTT. Protein sequence: CATRPIPSGGTTDTQYF. The gene calls are TRBV15 and TRBJ2-3, with 11 bases fitting TRBD2. Germline V gene data show CDR1 as LNHNV and CDR2 as YYDKDF (reference sequence). The CDR3 consists of 17 residues. With V trimmed by 6 bases and J by 2 bases, 10 bases remained unmatched.

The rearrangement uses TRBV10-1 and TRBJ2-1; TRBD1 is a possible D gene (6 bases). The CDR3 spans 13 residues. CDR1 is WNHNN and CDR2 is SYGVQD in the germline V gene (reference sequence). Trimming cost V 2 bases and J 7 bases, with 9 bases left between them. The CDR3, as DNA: TGCGCCAGCAGTGAGCGGACAGAGAATGAGCAGTTCTTC. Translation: CASSERTENEQFF.

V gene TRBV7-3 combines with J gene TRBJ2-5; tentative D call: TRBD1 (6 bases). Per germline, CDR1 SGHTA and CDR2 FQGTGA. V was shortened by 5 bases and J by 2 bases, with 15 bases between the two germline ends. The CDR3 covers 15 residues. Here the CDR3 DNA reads TGTGCCAGCAGCCGATCCTCAGGGGTTCAAGAGACCCAGTACTTC. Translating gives CASSRSSGVQETQYF.

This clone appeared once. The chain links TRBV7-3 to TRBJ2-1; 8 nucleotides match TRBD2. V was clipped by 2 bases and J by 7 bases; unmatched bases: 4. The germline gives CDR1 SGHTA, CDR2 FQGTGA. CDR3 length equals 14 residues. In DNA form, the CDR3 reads TGTGCCAGCAGCTTACGGGGACTAGGAAATGAGCAGTTCTTC. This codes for CASSLRGLGNEQFF.

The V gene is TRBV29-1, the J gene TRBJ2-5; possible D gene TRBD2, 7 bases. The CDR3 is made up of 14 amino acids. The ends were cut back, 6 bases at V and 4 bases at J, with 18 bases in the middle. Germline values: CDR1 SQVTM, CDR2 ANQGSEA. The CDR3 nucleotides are TGCAGCGTCACCTCGGGGGGCGTAGGAGAGACCCAGTACTTC. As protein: CSVTSGGVGETQYF.

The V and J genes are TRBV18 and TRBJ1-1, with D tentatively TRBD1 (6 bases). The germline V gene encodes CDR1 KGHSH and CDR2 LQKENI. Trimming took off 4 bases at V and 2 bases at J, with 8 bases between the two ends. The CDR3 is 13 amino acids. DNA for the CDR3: TGTGCCAGCTCACTACAGGGTAACACTGAAGCTTTCTTT. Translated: CASSLQGNTEAFF.

CDR3 nucleotides: TGTGCCAGCAGTGAGTTAGTTCCGGGACAGGGTAACTATGGCTACACCTTC. Protein product: CASSELVPGQGNYGYTF. This sequence joins TRBV2 and TRBJ1-2; 9 bases agree with TRBD1. Trimming took 3 bases from V and 1 from J; bases not matched to a gene: 9. The germline V gene has CDR1 SNHLY and CDR2 FYNNEI. The CDR3 extends over 17 amino acids.

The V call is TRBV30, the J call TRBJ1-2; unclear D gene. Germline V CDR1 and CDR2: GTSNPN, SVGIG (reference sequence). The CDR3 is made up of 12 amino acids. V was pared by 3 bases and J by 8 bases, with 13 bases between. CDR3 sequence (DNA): TGTGCCTGGAGCCGGGTAAACCGCGGCTACACCTTC. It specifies CAWSRVNRGYTF. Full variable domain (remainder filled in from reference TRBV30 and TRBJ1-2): SQTIHQWPATLVQPVGSPLSLECTVEGTSNPNLYWYRQAAGRGLQLLFYSVGIGQISSEVPQNLSASRPQDRQFILSSKKLLLSDSGFYLCAWSRVNRGYTFGSGTRLTVV.

CDR3 in amino acids: CASSFAAHTGELFF. The CDR3 nucleotides read TGTGCCAGCAGCTTCGCGGCCCACACCGGGGAGCTGTTTTTT. The rearrangement links TRBV7-3 to TRBJ2-2; D not certain. The CDR3 is 14 residues long. V shed 3 bases and J shed 3 bases, with 8 bases lying between them. Germline V gives CDR1 SGHTA, CDR2 FQGTGA. The entire variable domain, with the rest obtained from reference TRBV7-3 and TRBJ2-2, is as follows: GAGVSQTPSNKVTEKGKYVELRCDPISGHTALYWYRQSLGQGPEFLIYFQGTGAADDSGLPNDRFFAVRPEGSVSTLKIQRTERGDSAVYLCASSFAAHTGELFFGEGSRLTVL.

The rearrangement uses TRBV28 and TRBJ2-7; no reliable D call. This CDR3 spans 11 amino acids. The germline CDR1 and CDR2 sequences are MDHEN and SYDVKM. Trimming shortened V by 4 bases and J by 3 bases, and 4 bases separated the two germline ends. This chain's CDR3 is CASSSVYEQYF. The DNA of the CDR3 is TGTGCCAGCAGTTCGGTCTACGAGCAGTACTTC.

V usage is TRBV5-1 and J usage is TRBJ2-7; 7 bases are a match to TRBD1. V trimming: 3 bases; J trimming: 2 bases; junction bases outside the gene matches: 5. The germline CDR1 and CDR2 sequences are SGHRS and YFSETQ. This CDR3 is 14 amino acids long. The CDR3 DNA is TGCGCCAGCAGCTGGGACAGTGCAACCTACGAGCAGTACTTC. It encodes CASSWDSATYEQYF.

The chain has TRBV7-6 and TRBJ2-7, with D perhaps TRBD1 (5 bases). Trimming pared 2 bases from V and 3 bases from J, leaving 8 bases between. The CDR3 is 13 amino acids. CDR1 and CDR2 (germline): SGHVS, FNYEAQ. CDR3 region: CASSLQGVYEQYF. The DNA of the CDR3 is TGTGCCAGCAGCTTACAAGGGGTCTACGAGCAGTACTTC.

The chain's CDR3 is CASRGGRGPSYEQYF. Written as DNA, the CDR3 is TGTGCCTCCCGCGGGGGGCGGGGGCCGTCCTACGAGCAGTACTTC. This chain connects TRBV28 to TRBJ2-7; TRBD2 aligns across 8 bases. The CDR3 length is 15 residues. The V and J ends lost 11 bases and 1 base, in that order; junction bases with no gene match: 13. The germline V gene encodes CDR1 MDHEN and CDR2 SYDVKM.

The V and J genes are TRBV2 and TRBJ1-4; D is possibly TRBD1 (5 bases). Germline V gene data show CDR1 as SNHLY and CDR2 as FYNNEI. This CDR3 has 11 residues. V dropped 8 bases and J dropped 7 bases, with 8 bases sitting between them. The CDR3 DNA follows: TGTGCCAGCGGGGGGGTTGAAAAACTGTTTTTT. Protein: CASGGVEKLFF.

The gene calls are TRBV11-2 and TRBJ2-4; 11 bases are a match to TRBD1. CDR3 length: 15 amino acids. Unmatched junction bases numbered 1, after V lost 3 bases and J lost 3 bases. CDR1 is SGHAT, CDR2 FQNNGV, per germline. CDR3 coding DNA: TGTGCCAGCAGCTTGGGACAGGGGGGCAAAAACATTCAGTACTTC. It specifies CASSLGQGGKNIQYF.

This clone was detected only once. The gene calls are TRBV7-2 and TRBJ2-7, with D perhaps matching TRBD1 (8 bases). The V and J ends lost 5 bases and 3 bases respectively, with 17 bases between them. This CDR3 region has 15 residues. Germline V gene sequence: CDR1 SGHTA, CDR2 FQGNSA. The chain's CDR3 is CASSGPTGGGYEQYF. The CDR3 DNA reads TGTGCCAGCAGCGGCCCCACAGGGGGGGGCTACGAGCAGTACTTC. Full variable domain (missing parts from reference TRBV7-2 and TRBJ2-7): GAGVSQSPSNKVTEKGKDVELRCDPISGHTALYWYRQSLGQGLEFLIYFQGNSAPDKSGLPSDRFSAERTGGSVSTLTIQRTQQEDSAVYLCASSGPTGGGYEQYFGPGTRLTVT.

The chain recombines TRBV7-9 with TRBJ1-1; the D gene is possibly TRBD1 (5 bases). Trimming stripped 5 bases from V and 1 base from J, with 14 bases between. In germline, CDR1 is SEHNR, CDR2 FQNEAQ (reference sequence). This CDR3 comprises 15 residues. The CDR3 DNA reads TGTGCCAGCAGCCCCCGACAGAGTACGAACACTGAAGCTTTCTTT. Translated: CASSPRQSTNTEAFF.